This TCR beta chain was found in a study of T cells in localized non-small cell lung cancer. Findings and caveats of the study: Because sequencing included only one region (of the tumor), heterogeneity remains possible. The highest T cell clonality was in uninvolved adjacent lung, above tumor. In the blood, greater T cell density corresponded to longer overall survival.

This CDR3 has 17 amino acids. Germline loops: CDR1 LGHNA, CDR2 YSLEER. The trim removed 0 bases at V and 4 bases at J, leaving 7 bases unmatched. Profiling relied on immunoSEQ multiplex PCR, and the TCRdb table lists in-frame clones only, not all of them. The sample records 60,000 to 65,000 clones, roughly 90% being singletons. Worth noting for this clone: What it recognizes is unknown.

The specimen comprised peripheral blood, sampled before any cancer treatment. This sequence joins TRBV4-3 and TRBJ2-1; 9 bases are a match to TRBD1. The TCR sequence derives from a woman aged 40 to 75 with stage I lung adenocarcinoma. CDR3 coding DNA: TGCGCCAGCAGCCAAGATGCCAACAGGGGGCTATACAATGAGCAGTTCTTC. Protein: CASSQDANRGLYNEQFF.